These 24 T cell receptor beta chains were sequenced from one sample in a study of control samples from healthy donors and cancer patients. Sequenced by immunoSEQ multiplex PCR; TCRdb stores in-frame clones only, minus some. The data hold 91,000 or so clones, with roughly nine tenths observed a single time. Material: blood. These receptors came from a woman in her 30s in good health.

The CDR3 sequence: CASSDLGQKPYEQYF. In nucleotides, the CDR3 is TGTGCCAGTAGTGACTTAGGGCAGAAGCCCTACGAGCAGTACTTC. The chain links TRBV19 to TRBJ2-7, with D hard to call. Looked up from germline, CDR1 is LNHDA and CDR2 is SQIVND (reference sequence). The CDR3 is 15 amino acids. Trimming stripped 5 bases from V and 2 bases from J, with 16 bases between.

This chain links TRBV6-1 with TRBJ1-5; 8 bases map to TRBD1. V lost 3 bases, J lost 3 bases, and 16 bases stayed unmatched. This CDR3 contains 19 residues. Looked up from germline, CDR1 is MNHNS and CDR2 is SASEGT. The CDR3 DNA follows: TGTGCCAGCAGTGATCGGTCGGGAAGGACAGGGCTAATCAATCAGCCCCAGCATTTT. Protein product: CASSDRSGRTGLINQPQHF.

The genes are TRBV2 and TRBJ2-1; D unclear. Germline V gene lookup returns CDR1 SNHLY and CDR2 FYNNEI. This CDR3 has 14 residues. V gave up 5 bases and J gave up 6 bases, with 14 bases separating them. CDR3 residues: CASSNGRSGNEQFF. In DNA, the CDR3 is TGTGCCAGCAGTAACGGACGATCGGGCAATGAGCAGTTCTTC.

This chain connects TRBV5-4 to TRBJ2-1; D might be TRBD1 (5 bases). Trimming stripped 4 bases from V and 7 bases from J, with 12 bases between. The CDR3 has 13 amino acids. Germline CDR1 reads SGHNT; CDR2 reads YYREEE (reference sequence). CDR3 nucleotide sequence: TGTGCCAGCAGCCCCACAGGACGGAATGAGCAGTTCTTC. This codes for CASSPTGRNEQFF. Full variable domain (remainder filled in from reference TRBV5-4 and TRBJ2-1): ETGVTQSPTHLIKTRGQQVTLRCSSQSGHNTVSWYQQALGQGPQFIFQYYREEENGRGNFPPRFSGLQFPNYSSELNVNALELDDSALYLCASSPTGRNEQFFGPGTRLTVL.

This clone was observed a few times. The chain joins TRBV25-1 to TRBJ2-5; 7 bases map to TRBD2. Germline values: CDR1 MGHDK, CDR2 SYGVNS. V shed 3 bases and J 0 bases; nucleotides not matched to a gene: 10. The CDR3 runs to 17 residues. This CDR3 reads CASSEEEGREDQETQYF. The CDR3 nucleotides are TGTGCCAGCAGTGAGGAGGAAGGTCGGGAGGACCAAGAGACCCAGTACTTC.

The chain recombines TRBV7-9 with TRBJ1-2; TRBD1 aligns across 7 bases. From germline, CDR1 is SEHNR and CDR2 FQNEAQ (reference sequence). The V and J ends lost 5 bases and 4 bases, in that order; junction bases with no gene match: 13. The CDR3 loop spans 16 amino acids. The CDR3 sequence is CASSQSGTVKVYGYTF. CDR3 DNA sequence: TGTGCCAGCAGCCAATCTGGGACAGTCAAAGTCTATGGCTACACCTTC.

The chain recombines TRBV5-1 with TRBJ1-4; D is ambiguous. This CDR3 contains 17 residues. Trimming removed 3 bases at V and 1 base at J, with 16 bases between. The germline gives CDR1 SGHRS, CDR2 YFSETQ. The CDR3 sequence is CASSSGQVIGTNEKLFF. CDR3 nucleotide sequence: TGCGCCAGCAGCTCAGGCCAGGTGATAGGAACTAATGAAAAACTGTTTTTT. Combining the CDR3 with reference TRBV5-1 and TRBJ1-4 gives the whole variable domain KAGVTQTPRYLIKTRGQQVTLSCSPISGHRSVSWYQQTPGQGLQFLFEYFSETQRNKGNFPGRFSGRQFSNSRSEMNVSTLELGDSALYLCASSSGQVIGTNEKLFFGSGTQLSVL.

The J gene is TRBJ2-7, the V gene TRBV7-8; no clear D. CDR3 size: 13 residues. Germline V gene sequence: CDR1 SGHVS, CDR2 FQNEAQ. Trimming removed 4 bases from V and 1 base from J, with 8 bases in between. CDR3 sequence: CASSSGPSYEQYF. Here the CDR3 DNA reads TGTGCCAGCAGCTCAGGACCGTCCTACGAGCAGTACTTC.

The chain combines TRBV7-9 with TRBJ2-2, with D possibly matching TRBD1 (6 bases). The V and J ends lost 5 bases and 2 bases respectively, with 12 bases between them. This CDR3 is built from 15 residues. Germline CDR1 is SEHNR and CDR2 is FQNEAQ (reference sequence). CDR3 in DNA: TGTGCCAGCAGCAGGACAGAGGGAAACACCGGGGAGCTGTTTTTT. Translated: CASSRTEGNTGELFF.

J is TRBJ1-2 and V is TRBV18; no reliable D call. The CDR3 totals 15 residues. The germline V and J ends were trimmed by 3 bases and 1 base, with 12 bases remaining between them. Germline loops: CDR1 KGHSH, CDR2 LQKENI. The CDR3 spells CASSPGLRDNYGYTF. DNA of the CDR3: TGTGCCAGCTCACCGGGGTTGCGGGATAACTATGGCTACACCTTC.

The chain is built from TRBV29-1 and TRBJ2-1; D possibly corresponds to TRBD2 (5 bases). Trimming removed 4 bases at V and 3 bases at J, with 7 bases between. CDR1 is SQVTM and CDR2 is ANQGSEA in the germline V gene. The CDR3 is 12 amino acids. Written as DNA, the CDR3 is TGCAGCGTTGTCGGGGACTACAATGAGCAGTTCTTC. As protein: CSVVGDYNEQFF.

The CDR3, as DNA: TGTGCCAGCACCGGACAGGTCTCCTACGAGCAGTACTTC. This translates into CASTGQVSYEQYF. The chain recombines TRBV6-5 with TRBJ2-7, with TRBD1 identical over 7 bases. Trimming cost V 7 bases and J 0 bases; bases outside gene matches: 3. This CDR3 spans 13 amino acids. Germline V CDR1 and CDR2: MNHEY, SVGAGI.

The chain is built from TRBV5-1 and TRBJ2-7; the D gene is possibly TRBD2 (7 bases). V lost 0 bases, J lost 0 bases, and 28 bases lay in between. CDR1 SGHRS and CDR2 YFSETQ come from the germline V gene. This CDR3 contains 21 residues. The CDR3 DNA reads as TGCGCCAGCAGCTTGGTGGGAAAACCGGGACAAGCCCCGGGGGGCTCCTACGAGCAGTACTTC. Translated, it gives CASSLVGKPGQAPGGSYEQYF.

This chain links TRBV18 with TRBJ1-2; D gene uncertain. V lost 0 bases and J lost 8, with 19 bases in between. The CDR3 runs 16 residues. Germline V gene data show CDR1 as KGHSH and CDR2 as LQKENI. CDR3: CASSPPEGSLSGGYTF. The CDR3 DNA follows: TGTGCCAGCTCACCACCGGAAGGCTCCCTCTCAGGAGGCTACACCTTC.

The rearrangement links TRBV5-1 to TRBJ2-1; 9 bases align to TRBD2. Losses at the gene ends were 6 bases for V and 0 bases for J; bases not matched to a gene: 7. Germline V lookup: CDR1 SGHRS, CDR2 YFSETQ. The CDR3 length is 16 residues. The CDR3 is CASTESGRNSYNEQFF. The CDR3 coding sequence is TGCGCCAGCACGGAGAGCGGGAGGAACTCCTACAATGAGCAGTTCTTC.

The rearrangement links TRBV5-5 to TRBJ1-6; 9 positions match TRBD1. Trimming removed 2 bases from V and 10 bases from J; junction bases left unmatched: 16. This CDR3 has 18 amino acids. Germline V gene sequence: CDR1 SGHKS, CDR2 YYEKEE (reference sequence). As DNA, the CDR3 is TGTGCCAGCAGCTTCCGGGACAGGGTAGGGCCCGGCGGGTCACCCCTCCACTTT. Protein: CASSFRDRVGPGGSPLHF.

A few counts support this clone. J is TRBJ2-7 and V is TRBV14; possibly TRBD1 or TRBD2 for D (5 bases each). With 0 bases removed from V and 3 bases from J, the gap between germline ends came to 21 bases. Germline CDR1 reads SGHDN; CDR2 reads FVKESK. The CDR3 contains 18 residues. CDR3 region: CASSQESRLGPSHYEQYF. The DNA of the CDR3 is TGTGCCAGCAGCCAAGAAAGTCGGTTGGGACCCTCGCACTACGAGCAGTACTTC.

The chain recombines TRBV18 with TRBJ1-2; D is possibly TRBD1 (6 bases). V lost 6 bases, J lost 0 bases, and 14 bases lay in between. This CDR3 contains 15 residues. In germline, CDR1 is KGHSH, CDR2 LQKENI. CDR3 region: CASSPTGSANYGYTF. The CDR3, as DNA: TGTGCCAGCTCGCCTACAGGGTCTGCTAACTATGGCTACACCTTC.

This clone is a singleton in its sample. The rearrangement joins TRBV7-9 to TRBJ2-3; D may be TRBD1 (5 bases). Between the trimmed V and J ends, which lost 3 bases and 3 bases, there was a span of 13 bases. Germline values: CDR1 SEHNR, CDR2 FQNEAQ (reference sequence). The CDR3 has 15 residues. As DNA, the CDR3 is TGTGCCAGCAGCTTCAGGGCAGGTTTGACAGATACGCAGTATTTT. It specifies CASSFRAGLTDTQYF. The full variable domain, its missing parts supplied by reference TRBV7-9 and TRBJ2-3, is DTGVSQNPRHKITKRGQNVTFRCDPISEHNRLYWYRQTLGQGPEFLTYFQNEAQLEKSRLLSDRFSAERPKGSFSTLEIQRTEQGDSAMYLCASSFRAGLTDTQYFGPGTRLTVL.

The genes are TRBV6-5 and TRBJ1-6; D gene uncertain. V lost 2 bases to trimming and J lost 7 bases, with 6 bases between them. Germline CDR1 and CDR2: MNHEY and SVGAGI. There are 13 residues in the CDR3. CDR3 loop: CASSYEANSPLHF. CDR3 bases: TGTGCCAGCAGTTACGAAGCGAATTCACCCCTCCACTTT.

CDR3 loop: CASRSFSNQPQHF. CDR3 DNA sequence: TGTGCCAGTAGGAGTTTTTCCAATCAGCCCCAGCATTTT. The V call is TRBV19, the J call TRBJ1-5; D is undetermined. CDR3 length: 13 residues. The V and J ends lost 6 bases and 3 bases respectively, with 9 bases between them. Per germline, CDR1 LNHDA and CDR2 SQIVND (reference sequence).

This chain joins TRBV4-2 and TRBJ2-1; 8 nucleotides align to TRBD2. After removal of 4 bases from V and 8 bases from J, the junction contained 13 bases not matched to a gene. CDR3 length: 16 residues. Germline V CDR1 and CDR2: LGHNA, YNFKEQ. CDR3 residues: CASSPGGAGDKYEQFF. The DNA of the CDR3 is TGTGCCAGCAGCCCCGGGGGAGCGGGAGACAAGTATGAGCAGTTCTTC.

The rearrangement links TRBV19 to TRBJ2-4; 7 bases match TRBD1. V dropped 7 bases and J dropped 9; count of bases not matched to a gene: 12. CDR1 and CDR2 (germline): LNHDA, SQIVND (reference sequence). This CDR3 comprises 14 residues. For the CDR3, the DNA is TGTGCCAGTACCACCGTGGAGGCAGGGGGCATTCAGTACTTC. This translates into CASTTVEAGGIQYF.

Comments on this clone: Other nucleotide sequences in the sample specify the same CDR3. This chain uses TRBV5-1 with TRBJ2-1, with D perhaps assigned TRBD1 or TRBD2 (5 bases each). The ends were cut back, 0 bases at V and 0 bases at J, with 7 bases in the middle. Germline CDR1 is SGHRS and CDR2 is YFSETQ. This CDR3 is 15 amino acids long. The CDR3 loop is CASSLGGSSYNEQFF. CDR3 bases: TGCGCCAGCAGCTTGGGGGGGAGCTCCTACAATGAGCAGTTCTTC.